This passage covers 14 T cell receptor beta chains from one sample sequenced in a study of T cell responses to AZD1222 COVID-19 vaccine. The table came from immunoSEQ multiplex PCR; TCRdb's copy has only in-frame clones and leaves some out. In the table there are 70,000 to 100,000 clones, 70% to 90% of which are singletons. The specimen was peripheral blood, collected 28 days after the second AZD1222 dose. The receptor source for this set is an adult who received the AZD1222 COVID-19 vaccine.

The rearrangement joins TRBV30 to TRBJ1-5; D is perhaps TRBD1 (5 bases). The CDR3 extends over 14 amino acids. Trimming took 0 bases from V and 4 from J, leaving 10 bases between them. The germline gives CDR1 GTSNPN, CDR2 SVGIG (reference sequence). Here the CDR3 reads CAWSVGAVNQPQHF. The CDR3 DNA sequence: TGTGCCTGGAGTGTTGGGGCAGTAAATCAGCCCCAGCATTTT. The variable domain in full, with the rest retrieved from reference TRBV30 and TRBJ1-5, is SQTIHQWPATLVQPVGSPLSLECTVEGTSNPNLYWYRQAAGRGLQLLFYSVGIGQISSEVPQNLSASRPQDRQFILSSKKLLLSDSGFYLCAWSVGAVNQPQHFGDGTRLSIL.

The chain is built from TRBV4-2 and TRBJ2-1; TRBD2 matches at 7 bases. J was trimmed by 7 bases and V by 4 bases; bases with no gene match: 4. Germline V gene sequence: CDR1 LGHNA, CDR2 YNFKEQ. There are 13 residues in the CDR3. The CDR3 nucleotides read TGTGCCAGCAGCCCCAGGGAGGGGAATGAGCAGTTCTTC. It is translated as CASSPREGNEQFF.

This clone was seen more than once but under ten times. The V call is TRBV2, the J call TRBJ2-7; possibly TRBD2 for D (5 bases). CDR1 is SNHLY, CDR2 FYNNEI, per germline. The CDR3 extends over 11 amino acids. V gave up 6 bases and J gave up 7 bases, with 10 bases separating them. CDR3 sequence reads: CASRFTGEQYF. CDR3 coding DNA: TGTGCCAGCAGGTTTACGGGAGAGCAGTACTTC.

This chain uses TRBV11-3 with TRBJ2-3; D may be TRBD2 (7 bases). The V gene's germline CDR1 is SGHNT and CDR2 YENEEA. Trimming took off 4 bases at V and 4 bases at J, with 12 bases between the two ends. CDR3 length: 14 amino acids. The CDR3, as DNA: TGTGCCAGCAGCTCCGGGGGGCAGGCAGATACGCAGTATTTT. Its translation is CASSSGGQADTQYF.

The chain recombines TRBV30 with TRBJ1-5; no firm D call. Looked up from germline, CDR1 is GTSNPN and CDR2 is SVGIG (reference sequence). Trimming removed 3 bases at V and 7 bases at J, with 13 bases between. The CDR3 is made up of 13 amino acids. CDR3 nucleotide sequence: TGTGCCTGGAGGGTGGGTGGGAACCAGCCCCAGCATTTT. This encodes CAWRVGGNQPQHF. The full variable domain, in which reference TRBV30 and TRBJ1-5 provide the parts outside the CDR3, is SQTIHQWPATLVQPVGSPLSLECTVEGTSNPNLYWYRQAAGRGLQLLFYSVGIGQISSEVPQNLSASRPQDRQFILSSKKLLLSDSGFYLCAWRVGGNQPQHFGDGTRLSIL.

The V and J genes are TRBV2 and TRBJ1-5; D is uncertain. Trimming stripped 7 bases from V and 11 bases from J, with 21 bases between. The germline CDR1 and CDR2 sequences are SNHLY and FYNNEI. The CDR3 is 14 residues long. The CDR3 reads CASTAFLDGRAQHF. In DNA form, the CDR3 reads TGTGCCAGCACTGCTTTTCTAGACGGCCGGGCCCAGCATTTT. Full variable domain (missing parts from reference TRBV2 and TRBJ1-5): EPEVTQTPSHQVTQMGQEVILRCVPISNHLYFYWYRQILGQKVEFLVSFYNNEISEKSEIFDDQFSVERPDGSNFTLKIRSTKLEDSAMYFCASTAFLDGRAQHFGDGTRLSIL.

The rearrangement joins TRBV6-5 to TRBJ1-6; the D is unclear. Trimming took 7 bases from V and 7 from J, leaving 14 bases between them. The germline V gene has CDR1 MNHEY and CDR2 SVGAGI. The CDR3 is 14 residues long. CDR3 loop: CASKTGGENSPLHF. The CDR3 nucleotides read TGTGCCAGCAAAACCGGTGGGGAGAATTCACCCCTCCACTTT.

The chain has TRBV5-1 and TRBJ2-1, with 11 bases lining up with TRBD2. With V trimmed by 4 bases and J by 4 bases, 4 bases remained unmatched. Looked up from germline, CDR1 is SGHRS and CDR2 is YFSETQ. The CDR3 has 15 residues. CDR3 region: CASSPGLAAYNEQFF. The CDR3 DNA reads TGCGCCAGCAGCCCGGGACTAGCGGCATACAATGAGCAGTTCTTC.

The V call is TRBV6-2 or TRBV6-3, the J call TRBJ1-1; D may be TRBD1 (5 bases). The CDR3 consists of 13 residues. V was shortened by 7 bases and J by 5 bases, with 14 bases between the two germline ends. Germline values: CDR1 MNHEY, CDR2 SVGEGT. Here the CDR3 reads CASIYSGGTEAFF. The CDR3 DNA reads as TGTGCCAGCATCTACTCTGGGGGAACTGAAGCTTTCTTT.

The J gene is TRBJ1-5, the V gene TRBV30; D might be TRBD1 (6 bases). Between the trimmed V and J ends, which lost 5 bases and 7 bases, there was a span of 18 bases. The CDR3 consists of 14 residues. Germline V gives CDR1 GTSNPN, CDR2 SVGIG (reference sequence). This CDR3 reads CAWGGQTPGQPQHF. CDR3 nucleotides: TGTGCCTGGGGTGGACAGACCCCAGGGCAGCCCCAGCATTTT.

In nucleotides, the CDR3 is TGTGCCAGCAGCCTGGGGACAGACCCTGGAAACACCATATATTTT. Protein sequence: CASSLGTDPGNTIYF. The chain uses TRBV5-4 and TRBJ1-3, with 7 nucleotides matching TRBD1. J lost 2 bases, V lost 4 bases, and 6 bases had no gene match. This CDR3 has 15 residues. CDR1 SGHNT and CDR2 YYREEE come from the germline V gene (reference sequence).

This clone was observed once. This chain's CDR3 is CASSIQGGKLFF. The CDR3, as DNA: TGTGCCAGCAGCATACAGGGCGGAAAACTGTTTTTT. The rearrangement joins TRBV9 to TRBJ1-4; D perhaps matches TRBD1 (6 bases). V shed 4 bases and J shed 10 bases, with 11 bases lying between them. The CDR3 runs 12 residues. The germline gives CDR1 SGDLS, CDR2 YYNGEE.

The genes are TRBV28 and TRBJ1-2; D remains ambiguous. This CDR3 contains 15 residues. Germline CDR1 and CDR2: MDHEN and SYDVKM. V lost 5 bases to trimming and J lost 7 bases, with 20 bases between them. The CDR3 sequence is CASSTPRGPTFGYTF. The CDR3 DNA reads as TGTGCCAGCAGTACCCCTCGGGGTCCTACTTTTGGCTACACCTTC.

V is TRBV7-3 and J is TRBJ2-1; possible D gene TRBD2, 5 bases. V was shortened by 10 bases and J by 3 bases, with 16 bases between the two germline ends. There are 14 residues in the CDR3. Germline V gene sequence: CDR1 SGHTA, CDR2 FQGTGA. CDR3 DNA: TGTGCCACAACCTTAGGAGGCAACTACAATGAGCAGTTCTTC. This sequence encodes CATTLGGNYNEQFF.